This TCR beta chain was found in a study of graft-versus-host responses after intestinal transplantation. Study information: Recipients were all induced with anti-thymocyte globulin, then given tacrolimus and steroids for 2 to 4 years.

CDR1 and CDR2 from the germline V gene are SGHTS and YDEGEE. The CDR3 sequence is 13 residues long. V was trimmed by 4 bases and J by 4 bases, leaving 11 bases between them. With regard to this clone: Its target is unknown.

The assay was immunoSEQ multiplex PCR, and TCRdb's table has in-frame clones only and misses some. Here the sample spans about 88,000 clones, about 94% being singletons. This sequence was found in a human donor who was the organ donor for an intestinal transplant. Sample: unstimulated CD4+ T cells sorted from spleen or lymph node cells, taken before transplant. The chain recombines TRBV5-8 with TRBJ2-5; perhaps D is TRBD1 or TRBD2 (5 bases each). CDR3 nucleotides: TGTGCCAGCAGCCGAGTTGGGGGAGAGACCCAGTACTTC. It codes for CASSRVGGETQYF.